The present T cell receptor (beta chain) was sequenced within a study of Tregs in tolerant kidney transplant recipients. Whole-study findings and limits: No direct test of biological reproducibility was done here. Few patients were studied, so findings need validation in larger groups.

On this clone: As yet, its antigen is unknown.

Sequencing was performed with immunoSEQ multiplex PCR; in TCRdb, only in-frame clones are kept and a portion is missing. This table holds 92,000 or so clones, 85% to 95% found once. This CDR3 contains 18 residues. V lost 3 bases to trimming and J lost 2 bases, with 22 bases between them. Germline assignment: CDR1 MNHEY and CDR2 SMNVEV (reference sequence). Unstimulated regulatory T cells (CD4+CD25+CD127-), CD4+CD25- non-regulatory cells, CD4 and CD8 cells were FACS-sorted from thawed PBMCs. The chain combines TRBV27 with TRBJ1-1, with a tentative D call TRBD1 (6 bases). Sequencing input: CD8+ T cells from blood. The sequence came from a human donor in good health. CDR3 in amino acids: CASSFLIGGALPNTEAFF. The CDR3 nucleotides read TGTGCCAGCAGTTTTTTAATTGGGGGGGCTCTACCCAACACTGAAGCTTTCTTT.